This T cell receptor beta chain was found in a study of regulatory T cells in long-lasting Graves disease. Study-level findings and limits: The persistent group shared roughly 2,700 public clonotypes, more than the 950 to 1,000 shared by new patients. It was in persistent disease that TRBV28, TRBJ1-2 and TRBJ2-5 were favored.

The CDR3 is 13 amino acids. V was pared by 3 bases and J by 4 bases, with 1 base of the junction left unmatched. Per germline, CDR1 LGHNA and CDR2 YNFKEQ. This clonotype was seen many times. Antigen unknown. Through Arm-PCR of CDR3 regions and iRepertoire HTBI primers, TCR beta libraries were built. TCRdb reprocessed the multiplex PCR reads with MiXCR, giving one entry per CDR3 protein. The sample holds 200,000 to 250,000 distinct CDR3 sequences; 15% to 20% are singletons and the top ten take roughly 23%. Regarding time point: newly diagnosed GD, antithyroid drugs for less than 3 months. The TCR library was prepared using RNA isolated from PBMCs.

The gene calls are TRBV4-2 and TRBJ1-2, with 8 bases identical to TRBD1. This clonotype originated in a female donor with Graves disease. The source material was peripheral blood mononuclear cells (PBMCs), sampled at new diagnosis, from a patient treated with antithyroid drugs. The CDR3 coding sequence is TGTGCCAGCAGCCAGGGGACAGGCTATGGCTACACCTTC. Translation gives CASSQGTGYGYTF.